The present TCR beta chain was sequenced within a study of CD8 T cells in ankylosing spondylitis (dated 2017 in TCRdb). General notes on the study: The study profiled T cell receptor beta repertoires in healthy donors and ankylosing spondylitis patients to find disease-linked TCR variants. The whole study cohort included some 100 healthy donors and about two dozen ankylosing spondylitis patients. Peripheral blood samples were taken, and synovial fluid was additionally collected from ankylosing spondylitis patients.

In the germline V gene (reference sequence), CDR1 corresponds to LNHNV and CDR2 to YYDKDF. V lost 5 bases and J lost 5 bases; the stretch between them is 18 bases long. From the cysteine through the phenylalanine, the CDR3 covers 15 amino acids. The CDR3 DNA has 45 bases and is translated from base 1. This clonotype was seen only a few times. The specificity of this receptor is unknown. Per-nucleotide qualities are absent, and no much larger clonotype sits a single base away. The data were produced on an Illumina HiSeq 2500. TCR beta libraries were prepared by quantitative 5'-RACE with molecular barcodes. The source study handled its data this way. A new computational method based on a probabilistic model of VDJ rearrangement was used to identify disease-linked TCR variants. The public reads were reprocessed in TCRdb via fastp at Q25 and MiXCR, keeping in-frame beta chains. CDR3 protein sequences are deduplicated, and each keeps its most common genes and DNA. Clone size and V and J calls follow TCRdb, not the original study. Present in this sample are around 490,000 distinct CDR3 sequences, about 5.4% of which were seen just once. The ten biggest clones cover approximately 3.5% of the sample.

Overall study results and their limits: Blood from ankylosing spondylitis patients appeared to be characterized by a TCR beta motif made up of fewer than ten highly homologous amino acid variants. The disease-linked clones were reported to be significantly enriched in matched synovial fluid samples from ankylosing spondylitis patients. The disease-linked clones had a CD8+ phenotype and were found at relatively low frequencies in peripheral blood. Some TCR beta motif variants had previously been reported in synovial fluid and blood of reactive arthritis patients, which suggested common disease-initiation mechanisms.

Recombination joined TRBV15 with TRBJ2-5, with TRBD2 tentatively as D gene (5 bases match). This sequence originates from a male donor with ankylosing spondylitis. Sequences were obtained from blood, either unsorted or a sorted T cell fraction (not recorded which). The DNA sequence follows: TGTGCCACCAGCTTGGGTGACGGGGAGTGGGAGACCCAGTACTTC. It specifies CATSLGDGEWETQYF.